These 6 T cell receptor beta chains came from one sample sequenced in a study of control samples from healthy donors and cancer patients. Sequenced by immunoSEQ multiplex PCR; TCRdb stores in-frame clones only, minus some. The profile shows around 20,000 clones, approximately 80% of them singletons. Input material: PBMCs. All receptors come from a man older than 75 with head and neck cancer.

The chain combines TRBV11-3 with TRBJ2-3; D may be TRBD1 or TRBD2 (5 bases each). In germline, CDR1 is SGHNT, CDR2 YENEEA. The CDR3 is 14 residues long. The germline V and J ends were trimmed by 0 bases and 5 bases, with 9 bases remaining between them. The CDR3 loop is CASSLDWGKDTQYF. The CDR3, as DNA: TGTGCCAGCAGCTTAGATTGGGGGAAAGATACGCAGTATTTT.

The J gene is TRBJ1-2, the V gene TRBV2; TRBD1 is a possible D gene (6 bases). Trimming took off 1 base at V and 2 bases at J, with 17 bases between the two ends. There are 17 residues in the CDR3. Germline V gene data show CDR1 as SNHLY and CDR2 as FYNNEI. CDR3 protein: CASSEDRAAGVNYGYTF. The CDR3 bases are TGTGCCAGCAGTGAAGATCGGGCGGCAGGGGTGAACTATGGCTACACCTTC.

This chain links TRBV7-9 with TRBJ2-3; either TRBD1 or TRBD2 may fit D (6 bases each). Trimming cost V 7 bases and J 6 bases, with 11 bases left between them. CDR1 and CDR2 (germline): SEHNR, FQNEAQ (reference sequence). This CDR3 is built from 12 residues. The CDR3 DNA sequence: TGTGCCAGCACGGGGGCGTGGGATACGCAGTATTTT. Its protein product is CASTGAWDTQYF.

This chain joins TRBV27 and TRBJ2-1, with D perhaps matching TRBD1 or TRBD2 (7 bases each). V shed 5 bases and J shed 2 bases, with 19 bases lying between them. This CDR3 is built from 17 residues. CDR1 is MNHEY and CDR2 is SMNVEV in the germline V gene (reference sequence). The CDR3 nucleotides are TGTGCCAGCAGTCTCTTTAGCGGGCAGGGGGCCTACAATGAGCAGTTCTTC. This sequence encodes CASSLFSGQGAYNEQFF.

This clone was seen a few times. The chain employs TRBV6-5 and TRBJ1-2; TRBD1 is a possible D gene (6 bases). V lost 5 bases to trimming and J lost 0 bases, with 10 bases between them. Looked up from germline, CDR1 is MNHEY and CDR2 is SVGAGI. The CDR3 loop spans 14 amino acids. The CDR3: CASSPDRANYGYTF. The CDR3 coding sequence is TGTGCCAGCAGTCCGGACAGAGCTAACTATGGCTACACCTTC.

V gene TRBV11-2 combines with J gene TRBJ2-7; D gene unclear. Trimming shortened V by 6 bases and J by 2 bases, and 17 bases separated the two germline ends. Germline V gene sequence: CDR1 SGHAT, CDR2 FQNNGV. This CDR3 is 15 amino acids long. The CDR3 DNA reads TGTGCCAGCAGACTCTCAAACAGCTTAACCTACGAGCAGTACTTC. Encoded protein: CASRLSNSLTYEQYF.